The clone carrying this T cell receptor (beta chain) was recorded at least ten times. Antigen: not known. This sample was taken from a study of early T cells in non-severe SARS-CoV-2 infection. Study-level information: Sequencing was performed on bulk RNA from unsorted whole blood, leaving chains unpaired.

Germline V CDR1 and CDR2: SGHVS, FQNEAQ. V trimming: 3 bases; J trimming: 8 bases; junction bases outside the gene matches: 10. The CDR3 runs to 16 residues. Unique molecular identifiers were affixed to single, distinct cDNA molecules. TCRdb reprocessed the 5' RACE reads with MiXCR, giving one entry per CDR3 protein. The sample includes tens of thousands of distinct CDR3 sequences, 8% to 13% of them seen just once. Broader study findings: There was a bias toward anti-spike CD8 responses in VDJdb matching, which missed private and CD4 specificities.

V usage is TRBV7-8 and J usage is TRBJ2-1; 10 bases are a match to TRBD2. This TCR was sampled from an adult who was a healthcare worker with PCR-confirmed SARS-CoV-2 infection or an uninfected control (not recorded which). Sequencing was performed on whole blood. The CDR3: CASSLAASGSLDEQFF. The DNA of the CDR3 is TGTGCCAGCAGCTTGGCCGCTAGCGGGAGTTTAGATGAGCAGTTCTTC.